This TCR beta chain was captured by sequencing in a study of blood T cells in healthy people across ages. General observations from the study: When set beside aged donors, long-lived donors presented more naive CD4+ cells and higher diversity.

This clonotype has just a few counts. Its antigen is not identified. The second PCR ran about 6 to 11 cycles with a sample-barcoded 5' primer and J-beta primers. TCRdb recomputed calls from the 5' RACE reads with MiXCR, one row per CDR3 protein. This table holds roughly 1.9 million distinct CDR3 sequences, 30% to 40% found once. The source of this sequence is a human donor in good health. Sequencing used blood.

The CDR3 sequence is CSAGLAGRLNEQFF. CDR3 coding DNA: TGCAGTGCTGGGCTAGCGGGACGGCTGAATGAGCAGTTCTTC. V and J are TRBV20-1 and TRBJ2-1, with 9 bases identical to TRBD2. V shed 5 bases and J 7 bases; nucleotides not matched to a gene: 9. Germline assignment: CDR1 DFQATT and CDR2 SNEGSKA (reference sequence). The CDR3 length is 14 residues.